The 8 T cell receptor beta chains below were found in one sample sequenced in a study of CD8 T cells in Susac syndrome. The RNA, about 0.45 to 1 ug, was put through reverse transcription using random hexamers. TCRdb reprocessed the immunoSEQ multiplex PCR reads with MiXCR, giving one entry per CDR3 protein. The profile shows about 120,000 distinct CDR3 sequences, 85% to 95% of them singletons. Sequencing was done on a sample of CD4+ T cells from PBMCs. Source of these receptors: a human donor in good health.

The chain joins TRBV24-1 to TRBJ2-1; 7 nucleotides align to TRBD1. Germline values: CDR1 KGHDR, CDR2 SFDVKD. CDR3 length: 16 residues. With 3 bases clipped from V and 8 bases from J, the junction kept 12 bases outside the gene matches. For the CDR3, the DNA is TGTGCCACCAGTGATCCCCACAGACAGGGAACGGATGAGCAGTTCTTC. It translates to CATSDPHRQGTDEQFF.

This clonotype occurred once. This sequence joins TRBV29-1 and TRBJ2-3; 9 positions match TRBD2. CDR1 is SQVTM and CDR2 is ANQGSEA in the germline V gene. The trim removed 7 bases at V and 5 bases at J, leaving 16 bases unmatched. The CDR3 has 16 residues. CDR3 DNA: TGCAGCGGAAGTAAGACTAGCGGTAGCCGGGGAGATACGCAGTATTTT. Its protein product is CSGSKTSGSRGDTQYF.

J is TRBJ2-2 and V is TRBV4-3; the D is unclear. V dropped 6 bases and J dropped 4 bases, with 15 bases sitting between them. Germline values: CDR1 LGHNA, CDR2 YSLEER. The CDR3 covers 15 residues. CDR3 DNA sequence: TGCGCCAGCAGTAACGAGCCCCGAGGCACCGGGGAGCTGTTTTTT. It translates to CASSNEPRGTGELFF.

CDR3 DNA: TGTGCCAGCAGTGCCCAGGGGGCGGGAGGAGAGACCCAGTACTTC. Amino acid sequence: CASSAQGAGGETQYF. This rearrangement joins TRBV2 to TRBJ2-5, with D perhaps assigned TRBD1 or TRBD2 (8 bases each). Germline lookup yields CDR1 SNHLY and CDR2 FYNNEI. V gave up 4 bases and J gave up 4 bases, with 16 bases separating them. The CDR3 is made up of 15 amino acids.

This chain joins TRBV23-1 and TRBJ1-5; D is unclear. TRBV23-1 is treated as an ORF (open reading frame) with a function not yet certain. Trimming left V 3 bases short and J 5 bases short, with 11 bases between. There are 14 residues in the CDR3. CDR3: CASSQFTDDQPQHF. The CDR3, as DNA: TGCGCCAGCAGTCAGTTCACGGATGATCAGCCCCAGCATTTT.

V usage is TRBV7-8 and J usage is TRBJ2-1; the D is unclear. Trimming left V 9 bases short and J 0 bases short, with 12 bases between. CDR3 size: 14 residues. In germline, CDR1 is SGHVS, CDR2 FQNEAQ. The CDR3 loop reads CASGSSSSYNEQFF. DNA of the CDR3: TGTGCCAGTGGTAGCAGTAGCTCCTACAATGAGCAGTTCTTC.

This clonotype was observed once. The chain recombines TRBV24-1 with TRBJ2-3, with TRBD1 matching 7 bases. Germline V lookup: CDR1 KGHDR, CDR2 SFDVKD. The V and J ends lost 4 bases and 1 base, in that order; junction bases with no gene match: 4. The CDR3 has 15 residues. CDR3 coding DNA: TGTGCCACCAGTGACGACAGGGTTGGCACAGATACGCAGTATTTT. Translated: CATSDDRVGTDTQYF.

The chain links TRBV6-2 or TRBV6-3 to TRBJ2-3; the D gene could be TRBD1 or TRBD2 (6 bases each). Trimming stripped 5 bases from V and 0 bases from J, with 15 bases between. Germline V gene sequence: CDR1 MNHEY, CDR2 SVGEGT. The CDR3 consists of 16 residues. The CDR3 DNA reads TGTGCCAGCAGTCCGGCGGGACACCCCAGCACAGATACGCAGTATTTT. Translated, it gives CASSPAGHPSTDTQYF.